These 20 T cell receptor beta chains share one sample of origin, sequenced in a study of blood T cell repertoires in COVID-19. The data were produced by immunoSEQ multiplex PCR, yet TCRdb's version contains in-frame clones alone and is incomplete. The sample carries hundreds of thousands of clones, 80% to 90% recorded once. The source material was PBMCs or T cells enriched from blood (not recorded which). The receptors shown here come from a man younger than 45 who had recovered from COVID-19.

This clone was counted once. V and J are TRBV7-2 and TRBJ1-3, with D perhaps TRBD1 (5 bases). CDR1 is SGHTA and CDR2 is FQGNSA in the germline V gene. CDR3 length equals 13 residues. With 2 bases removed from V and 8 bases from J, the gap between germline ends came to 10 bases. The CDR3 DNA sequence: TGTGCCAGCAGCTTACCAGGGAGGCACACCATATATTTT. Amino acid sequence: CASSLPGRHTIYF.

This clone was counted between two and nine times. The chain carries TRBV7-6 and TRBJ1-3; D is unclear. V gave up 5 bases and J gave up 0 bases, with 17 bases separating them. The germline gives CDR1 SGHVS, CDR2 FNYEAQ. This CDR3 is built from 17 residues. This CDR3 reads CASSIMAMTNSGNTIYF. CDR3 sequence (DNA): TGTGCCAGCAGCATAATGGCGATGACAAACTCTGGAAACACCATATATTTT.

This chain connects TRBV4-1 to TRBJ2-7, with 7 positions matching TRBD2. With 0 bases clipped from V and 3 bases from J, the junction kept 2 bases outside the gene matches. The germline V gene has CDR1 MGHRA and CDR2 YSYEKL. The CDR3 is 14 amino acids. The CDR3 sequence: CASSQDRGGYEQYF. The DNA of the CDR3 is TGCGCCAGCAGCCAAGATCGCGGGGGCTACGAGCAGTACTTC.

The chain combines TRBV5-1 with TRBJ1-2; no clear D gene. The CDR3 runs 14 residues. With 0 bases removed from V and 8 bases from J, the gap between germline ends came to 14 bases. Germline V gene data show CDR1 as SGHRS and CDR2 as YFSETQ. CDR3 in amino acids: CASSLGSMSPGYTF. CDR3 bases: TGCGCCAGCAGCTTGGGATCAATGAGCCCGGGCTACACCTTC.

This chain's CDR3 is CASTQQPRGLADTQYF. The CDR3 DNA sequence: TGTGCCAGCACCCAACAGCCAAGGGGGTTGGCAGATACGCAGTATTTT. V usage is TRBV2 and J usage is TRBJ2-3, with D possibly TRBD1 on 6 matching bases. The CDR3 covers 16 residues. From germline, CDR1 is SNHLY and CDR2 FYNNEI. Trimming pared 7 bases from V and 4 bases from J, leaving 21 bases between.

The J gene is TRBJ2-7, the V gene TRBV19; weak D call: TRBD1 (6 bases). Trimming cost V 9 bases and J 4 bases, with 13 bases left between them. The CDR3 is 12 amino acids. In germline, CDR1 is LNHDA, CDR2 SQIVND (reference sequence). CDR3 loop: CASADSNYEQYF. As DNA, the CDR3 is TGTGCCAGCGCGGACAGCAATTACGAGCAGTACTTC.

The chain links TRBV7-2 to TRBJ2-7; a possible D gene is TRBD1 (8 bases). Germline CDR1 and CDR2: SGHTA and FQGNSA. The CDR3 is 14 residues long. V lost 4 bases and J lost 2, with 12 bases in between. Here the CDR3 reads CASSSQGGPYEQYF. CDR3 DNA sequence: TGTGCCAGCAGCTCACAGGGGGGGCCCTACGAGCAGTACTTC.

In DNA form, the CDR3 reads TGCGCCAGCAGTTATGGGACTAGCGGGGCCCTTCCCTACGAGCAGTACTTC. Encoded protein: CASSYGTSGALPYEQYF. This rearrangement joins TRBV5-1 to TRBJ2-7; 13 bases map to TRBD2. CDR3 size: 17 residues. CDR1 and CDR2 (germline): SGHRS, YFSETQ. The J segment lost 2 bases and the V segment lost 5 bases, leaving 10 bases of the junction unmatched.

In regard to this clone: The sample contains more than one DNA sequence encoding this CDR3. This chain joins TRBV3-1 (or the pseudogene TRBV3-2) and TRBJ1-2; 7 bases are a match to TRBD1. V trimming: 1 base; J trimming: 2 bases; junction bases outside the gene matches: 4. The CDR3 has 15 residues. Per the germline V gene, CDR1 is LGHDT and CDR2 is YNNKEL (reference sequence). As DNA, the CDR3 is TGTGCCAGCAGCCAAGGGGACAGCCGAAACTATGGCTACACCTTC. As protein: CASSQGDSRNYGYTF.

V gene TRBV20-1 combines with J gene TRBJ2-7; D may be TRBD2 (5 bases). The CDR3 consists of 12 residues. Trimming removed 3 bases from V and 1 base from J, with 7 bases in between. Germline values: CDR1 DFQATT, CDR2 SNEGSKA (reference sequence). CDR3 residues: CSASSASYEQYF. The DNA of the CDR3 is TGCAGTGCTAGTAGCGCTTCCTACGAGCAGTACTTC.

The chain is built from TRBV6-5 and TRBJ2-7, with 12 bases identical to TRBD1. The CDR3 consists of 13 residues. Germline lookup yields CDR1 MNHEY and CDR2 SVGAGI. After removal of 8 bases from V and 6 bases from J, the junction contained 5 bases not matched to a gene. The CDR3 here is CASQGQGAGEQYF. The CDR3 bases are TGTGCCAGCCAGGGACAGGGGGCAGGCGAGCAGTACTTC.

The J gene is TRBJ2-2, the V gene TRBV27; D unresolved. With 2 bases removed from V and 0 bases from J, the gap between germline ends came to 7 bases. The CDR3 contains 15 residues. The germline V gene has CDR1 MNHEY and CDR2 SMNVEV (reference sequence). CDR3 loop: CASSLLSANTGELFF. The CDR3 coding sequence is TGTGCCAGCAGTTTACTCTCCGCGAACACCGGGGAGCTGTTTTTT.

The chain recombines TRBV2 with TRBJ1-2; D gene uncertain. This CDR3 has 14 amino acids. The V end was cut by 6 bases, the J end by 2 bases, with 13 bases between. CDR1 and CDR2 from the germline V gene are SNHLY and FYNNEI. The CDR3 DNA sequence: TGTGCCAGCAGCGCGCAGAGGAACAACTATGGCTACACCTTC. It encodes CASSAQRNNYGYTF.

The chain joins TRBV28 to TRBJ2-7; TRBD1 aligns across 7 bases. The CDR3 sequence is 14 residues long. The ends lost 2 bases at V and 5 bases at J; junction bases unmatched: 6. Germline V lookup: CDR1 MDHEN, CDR2 SYDVKM. This chain's CDR3 is CASSLLQGSNEQYF. CDR3 sequence (DNA): TGTGCCAGCAGTTTACTACAGGGGAGCAACGAGCAGTACTTC.

V is TRBV18 and J is TRBJ2-7, with a possible D match to TRBD1 (5 bases). The V gene lost 3 bases and the J gene lost 2 bases, with 11 bases spanning the gap. The CDR3 consists of 14 residues. The germline V gene has CDR1 KGHSH and CDR2 LQKENI. DNA for the CDR3: TGTGCCAGCTCACCCCCCACAGGTCCCTACGAGCAGTACTTC. Translating gives CASSPPTGPYEQYF.

This chain uses TRBV28 with TRBJ2-5, with TRBD2 as a possible D gene (6 bases). The CDR3 sequence is 14 residues long. Looked up from germline, CDR1 is MDHEN and CDR2 is SYDVKM. Trimming stripped 2 bases from V and 7 bases from J, with 14 bases between. CDR3 nucleotide sequence: TGTGCCAGCAGTTTAGGGACTGGCGGTGGGACCCAGTACTTC. It encodes CASSLGTGGGTQYF.

The V and J genes are TRBV4-1 and TRBJ2-1; a weak D match, TRBD2 (5 bases). This CDR3 is built from 14 residues. V was shortened by 5 bases and J by 3 bases, with 11 bases between the two germline ends. Germline CDR1 MGHRA, CDR2 YSYEKL. The DNA for the CDR3 is TGCGCCAGCAGCACCGGGGAGTACTACAATGAGCAGTTCTTC. Amino acids: CASSTGEYYNEQFF.

The V and J genes are TRBV11-2 and TRBJ1-3; no definite D call. The germline V gene encodes CDR1 SGHAT and CDR2 FQNNGV. Deletions cut 1 base from V and 4 bases from J, with 8 bases between. This CDR3 has 14 residues. CDR3 in DNA: TGTGCCAGCAGCTTAGGGGCCCAGGGAAACACCATATATTTT. This sequence encodes CASSLGAQGNTIYF.

This chain uses TRBV10-1 with TRBJ1-1, with 8 bases aligning to TRBD1. Per the germline V gene, CDR1 is WNHNN and CDR2 is SYGVQD (reference sequence). Germline trimming cut 3 bases from V and 1 base from J; bases unmatched to any gene: 4. The CDR3 runs to 15 residues. The CDR3 nucleotides read TGCGCCAGCAGTGAAAGTGGGACAGGGAACACTGAAGCTTTCTTT. It yields the protein CASSESGTGNTEAFF.

The gene calls are TRBV5-1 and TRBJ2-3, with D perhaps TRBD2 (6 bases). CDR1 SGHRS and CDR2 YFSETQ come from the germline V gene. CDR3 length equals 17 residues. Trimming pared 7 bases from V and 2 bases from J, leaving 23 bases between. CDR3 region: CASSPYARLGYTDTQYF. The CDR3 region has the DNA TGCGCCAGCTCACCATACGCGAGACTAGGATACACAGATACGCAGTATTTT.